This is a list of T cell receptor beta chains from one sample in a study of blood T cell repertoires in COVID-19. Repertoires were generated with immunoSEQ multiplex PCR, while TCRdb's copy carries only in-frame clones and drops some. Here the sample spans around 330,000 clones, roughly 89% being singletons. Specimen: PBMCs or T cells enriched from blood (not recorded which). The receptors were gathered from a man in his fifties or sixties who had recovered from COVID-19. Both conserved end residues are part of each CDR3. The order of the fields is J gene, V gene, clone size, D gene, CDR3 DNA, CDR3 protein. A D gene is named only where the DNA matches it firmly. The size of a clone is reported for some rows only, either as once, few or many, or as a class for expanded clones.

>TRBJ1-1|TRBV6-9|few|TRBD1
TGTGCCAGCAGTTCCTCACAGGGGGCGACGAACACTGAAGCTTTCTTT
CASSSSQGATNTEAFF
>TRBJ1-6|TRBV7-2|once|NA
TGTGCCAGCAGCTTAGATCTCCCCCCCCTCCACTTT
CASSLDLPPLHF
>TRBJ1-5|TRBV28|NA|TRBD1
TGTGCCAGCAGGCCAGGGGGCTATAGCAATCAGCCCCAGCATTTT
CASRPGGYSNQPQHF
>TRBJ2-7|TRBV19|NA|NA
TGTGCCAGTAGTATCGGGGTCCCCTACGAGCAGTACTTC
CASSIGVPYEQYF
>TRBJ2-3|TRBV5-4|NA|TRBD2
TGTGCCAGCAGCCTACCCTGGACTAGCGGGAGGACAGATACGCAGTATTTT
CASSLPWTSGRTDTQYF
>TRBJ2-5|TRBV7-9|NA|TRBD1
TGTGCCAGCAGCTTACCACAGGGGACCCAAGAGACCCAGTACTTC
CASSLPQGTQETQYF
>TRBJ1-5|TRBV28|NA|NA
TGTGCCAGCAGTACCTTTGGAGGGGAGGCGAGCAATCAGCCCCAGCATTTT
CASSTFGGEASNQPQHF
>TRBJ2-7|TRBV7-2|NA|NA
TGTGCCAGCAGCTTCGGACAGCTAAAAACCTACGAGCAGTACTTC
CASSFGQLKTYEQYF
>TRBJ1-4|TRBV29-1|NA|TRBD1
TGCAGCGCAGGACAGGGTGGAACTAATGAAAAACTGTTTTTT
CSAGQGGTNEKLFF
>TRBJ2-7|TRBV29-1|NA|TRBD2
TGCAGCGCCGCGGGACTAGCGGGAGGTCCCGCACAAGGAGAGCAGTACTTC
CSAAGLAGGPAQGEQYF
>TRBJ2-6|TRBV5-1|NA|NA
TGCGCCAGCAGCTCCGGGACATATAGCTCTGGGGCCAACGTCCTGACTTTC
CASSSGTYSSGANVLTF
>TRBJ1-3|TRBV6-5|NA|NA
TGTGCCAGCGGAAGCAGGGGTGGCTACACCATATATTTT
CASGSRGGYTIYF
>TRBJ2-1|TRBV11-1|NA|NA
TGTGCCAGCAGCCCCCGGGAGAGTAGCCGTTACAATGAGCAGTTCTTC
CASSPRESSRYNEQFF